This TCR beta chain derives from a study of T cell responses to AZD1222 COVID-19 vaccine. Study observations and caveats: With dominance at 160-218 and 743-854, vaccine-associated CD4 TCRs spanned spike. The reported proportion of spike-specific TCRs targeting unmutated variant regions was nearly half. The peak T cell response came first, and repertoires were sampled only after it.

Assay: immunoSEQ multiplex PCR; the TCRdb copy retains only in-frame clones and omits some. The table lists 95,000 to 150,000 clones, approximately 87% of them singletons, with roughly a tenth in the top ten. With regard to this clone: No antigen is known for it.

The CDR3 loop spans 16 amino acids. Trimming shortened V by 0 bases and J by 0 bases, and 11 bases separated the two germline ends. Germline CDR1 and CDR2: SGHNT and YYREEE (reference sequence). Sequenced here: peripheral blood, sampled on day 0 of AZD1222 vaccination. The receptor comes from an adult in good health. This chain joins TRBV5-4 and TRBJ2-3; the D is unclear. CDR3 sequence: CASSLAPGTSTDTQYF. CDR3 nucleotide sequence: TGTGCCAGCAGCTTGGCCCCAGGCACTAGCACAGATACGCAGTATTTT.